What follows are 16 T cell receptor beta chains derived from one specimen sequenced in a study of Tregs in tolerant kidney transplant recipients. Some clones are missing from TCRdb's copy, which holds only in-frame ones; the method was immunoSEQ multiplex PCR. The sample has 200,000 to 300,000 clones, 80% to 85% seen once. The material sequenced was CD4+ T cells from blood. Receptors were obtained from a human donor in good health.

This sequence joins TRBV6-6 and TRBJ2-5, with TRBD1 matching over 9 bases. The J call may be wrong; the DNA end is better matched by TRBJ2-7. CDR3 length: 15 residues. Germline V gives CDR1 MNHNY, CDR2 SVGAGI (reference sequence). The CDR3: CASSLPGQGTYEQYF. The CDR3, as DNA: TGTGCCAGCAGCCTTCCGGGACAGGGAACCTACGAGCAGTACTTC.

V and J are TRBV5-5 and TRBJ1-1; 9 bases fit TRBD1. With 5 bases clipped from V and 7 bases from J, the junction kept 9 bases outside the gene matches. Germline values: CDR1 SGHKS, CDR2 YYEKEE (reference sequence). CDR3 size: 14 residues. The CDR3 nucleotides are TGTGCCAGCAGTTTGTCCGGGACAGGGATTGAAGCTTTCTTT. Translated, it gives CASSLSGTGIEAFF.

The chain is built from TRBV4-1 and TRBJ2-7, with 10 bases that match TRBD1. The length of the CDR3 is 15 residues. Trimming cost V 3 bases and J 6 bases; bases outside gene matches: 8. Germline V CDR1 and CDR2: MGHRA, YSYEKL. The CDR3 DNA reads TGCGCCAGCAGCCAGTTGGGACAGGGGATTCGCGAGCAGTACTTC. Its protein product is CASSQLGQGIREQYF.

The chain recombines TRBV7-3 with TRBJ1-1; 7 nucleotides align to TRBD1. V trimming: 5 bases; J trimming: 5 bases; junction bases outside the gene matches: 11. The CDR3 consists of 15 residues. Germline V gene lookup returns CDR1 SGHTA and CDR2 FQGTGA. The CDR3 bases are TGTGCCAGCAGCCCCGGCCGGGGCAGGGGGACTGAAGCTTTCTTT. Translating it yields CASSPGRGRGTEAFF.

This clone was counted a single time. The rearrangement links TRBV19 to TRBJ1-5, with D uncertain. Trimming shortened V by 7 bases and J by 0 bases, and 7 bases separated the two germline ends. The CDR3 spans 13 residues. The V gene's germline CDR1 is LNHDA and CDR2 SQIVND (reference sequence). The chain's CDR3 is CASKTYSNQPQHF. In DNA, the CDR3 is TGTGCCAGTAAAACGTATAGCAATCAGCCCCAGCATTTT. Together with reference TRBV19 and TRBJ1-5, the CDR3 gives the full variable domain: DGGITQSPKYLFRKEGQNVTLSCEQNLNHDAMYWYRQDPGQGLRLIYYSQIVNDFQKGDIAEGYSVSREKKESFPLTVTSAQKNPTAFYLCASKTYSNQPQHFGDGTRLSIL.

About this clone: The junction does not match germline at one end; this may be a read error. This sequence joins TRBV9 and TRBJ2-1; 7 bases map to TRBD2. This CDR3 is 13 amino acids long. Germline CDR1 is SGDLS and CDR2 is YYNGEE. This CDR3 is CASSVAGGDPVIF. The CDR3 DNA follows: TGTGCCAGCAGCGTAGCGGGGGGTGATCCAGTGATCTTC.

The chain couples TRBV19 to TRBJ2-1; 9 positions agree with TRBD1. In germline, CDR1 is LNHDA, CDR2 SQIVND (reference sequence). The V and J ends lost 6 bases and 8 bases, in that order; junction bases with no gene match: 8. The CDR3 consists of 14 residues. The CDR3 loop is CASRDRGWGDEQFF. DNA of the CDR3: TGTGCCAGTAGGGACAGGGGTTGGGGCGATGAGCAGTTCTTC.

The chain has TRBV5-1 and TRBJ2-2; 8 positions agree with TRBD1. Losses at the gene ends were 4 bases for V and 5 bases for J; bases not matched to a gene: 4. CDR3 size: 14 residues. Germline assignment: CDR1 SGHRS and CDR2 YFSETQ. The CDR3 DNA sequence: TGCGCCAGCAGCCCGGACAGGGAAACCGGGGAGCTGTTTTTT. Protein product: CASSPDRETGELFF.

V is TRBV25-1 and J is TRBJ1-1, with unresolved D. The V gene's germline CDR1 is MGHDK and CDR2 SYGVNS. This CDR3 region has 17 residues. V lost 5 bases and J 1 base, leaving 20 bases between the germline ends. The CDR3, as DNA: TGTGCCAGCAGTCCCTCCTTTTACCGGGCCCAGAACACTGAAGCTTTCTTT. Translation gives CASSPSFYRAQNTEAFF. Complete variable domain (other parts from reference TRBV25-1 and TRBJ1-1): EADIYQTPRYLVIGTGKKITLECSQTMGHDKMYWYQQDPGMELHLIHYSYGVNSTEKGDLSSESTVSRIRTEHFPLTLESARPSHTSQYLCASSPSFYRAQNTEAFFGQGTRLTVV.

The rearrangement uses TRBV19 and TRBJ1-1; D might be TRBD1 (6 bases). Trimming cost V 9 bases and J 5 bases, with 22 bases left between them. Germline loops: CDR1 LNHDA, CDR2 SQIVND (reference sequence). The CDR3 has 15 residues. CDR3 protein: CASSQRTGPGTEAFF. DNA for the CDR3: TGTGCCAGCAGCCAGAGAACAGGGCCGGGGACTGAAGCTTTCTTT.

This chain joins TRBV9 and TRBJ1-5; D is ambiguous. The CDR3 sequence is 15 residues long. The V and J ends lost 0 bases and 3 bases respectively, with 10 bases between them. Germline CDR1 is SGDLS and CDR2 is YYNGEE. The CDR3 bases are TGTGCCAGCAGCGTAGGCGGAACCTTCAATCAGCCCCAGCATTTT. Protein sequence: CASSVGGTFNQPQHF.

The chain's CDR3 is CASSLVDTKTGELFF. The CDR3 DNA sequence: TGTGCCAGCAGCTTGGTTGACACAAAAACCGGGGAGCTGTTTTTT. The chain employs TRBV7-6 and TRBJ2-2; unclear D gene. The ends were cut back, 3 bases at V and 5 bases at J, with 13 bases in the middle. The CDR3 consists of 15 residues. The germline gives CDR1 SGHVS, CDR2 FNYEAQ.

This clone was counted a single time. This specimen includes other DNA sequences encoding the same CDR3. The chain links TRBV11-2 to TRBJ2-3; no reliable D call. Germline loops: CDR1 SGHAT, CDR2 FQNNGV. The CDR3 is made up of 11 amino acids. V was cut by 5 bases and J by 5 bases, with 5 bases left in between. The CDR3 nucleotides are TGTGCCAGCAGCCTCAGAGATACGCAGTATTTT. Protein: CASSLRDTQYF.

V usage is TRBV10-1 and J usage is TRBJ2-7, with 8 bases aligning to TRBD1. The germline CDR1 and CDR2 sequences are WNHNN and SYGVQD (reference sequence). The CDR3 has 14 amino acids. The trim removed 6 bases at V and 0 bases at J, leaving 4 bases unmatched. This CDR3 reads CASSRDRTSYEQYF. The CDR3 nucleotides read TGCGCCAGCAGCCGGGACAGGACCTCCTACGAGCAGTACTTC.

The count of this clone is one. This chain uses TRBV9 with TRBJ1-5; D ambiguous. V was pared by 0 bases and J by 0 bases, with 7 bases between. Germline V CDR1 and CDR2: SGDLS, YYNGEE. There are 15 residues in the CDR3. The CDR3 coding sequence is TGTGCCAGCAGCGTAGGAGCGAATAGCAATCAGCCCCAGCATTTT. The encoded protein is CASSVGANSNQPQHF.

Comment on this clone: This specimen includes other DNA sequences encoding the same CDR3. The chain has TRBV10-3 and TRBJ1-1, with D possibly being TRBD1 (6 bases). The CDR3 sequence is 14 residues long. The germline gives CDR1 ENHRY, CDR2 SYGVKD. V gave up 5 bases and J gave up 11 bases, with 21 bases separating them. Here the CDR3 reads CAISPQTGFLWAFF. In nucleotides, the CDR3 is TGTGCCATCAGTCCACAGACAGGATTCCTCTGGGCTTTCTTT.